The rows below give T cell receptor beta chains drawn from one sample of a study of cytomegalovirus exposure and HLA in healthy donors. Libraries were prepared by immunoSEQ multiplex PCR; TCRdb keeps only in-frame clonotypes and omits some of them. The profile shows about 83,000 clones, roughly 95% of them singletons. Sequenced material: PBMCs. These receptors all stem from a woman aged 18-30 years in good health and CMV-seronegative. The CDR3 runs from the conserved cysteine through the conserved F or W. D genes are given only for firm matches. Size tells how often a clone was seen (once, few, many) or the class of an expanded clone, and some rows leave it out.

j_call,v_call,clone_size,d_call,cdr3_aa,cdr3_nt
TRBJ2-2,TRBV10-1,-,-,CASTDSLGTGELFF,TGCGCCAGCACGGACAGCCTTGGCACCGGGGAGCTGTTTTTT
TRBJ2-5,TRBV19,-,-,CASTPVSGSRETQYF,TGTGCCAGTACCCCAGTTTCAGGGTCTCGAGAGACCCAGTACTTC
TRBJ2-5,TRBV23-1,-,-,CASSRQGGVPQYF,TGCGCCAGCAGTCGGCAGGGTGGGGTCCCCCAGTACTTC
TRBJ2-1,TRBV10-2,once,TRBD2,CASSALAGVAEQFF,TGCGCCAGCAGTGCACTAGCGGGAGTAGCGGAGCAGTTCTTC
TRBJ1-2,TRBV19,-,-,CASSIVGGAGGNYGYTF,TGTGCCAGTAGTATAGTCGGCGGGGCCGGGGGAAACTATGGCTACACCTTC
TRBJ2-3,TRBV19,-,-,CASSPLWGGSDTQYF,TGTGCCAGTAGTCCCCTATGGGGAGGTTCAGATACGCAGTATTTT
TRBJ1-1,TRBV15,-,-,CATSRGPPGVTEAFF,TGTGCCACCAGCAGGGGCCCCCCGGGGGTCACTGAAGCTTTCTTT
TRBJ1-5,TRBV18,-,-,CASSPNSGQPQHF,TGTGCCAGCTCACCTAACTCGGGTCAGCCCCAGCATTTT
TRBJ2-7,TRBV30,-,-,CAWSGGGHEQYF,TGTGCCTGGAGTGGCGGGGGCCACGAGCAGTACTTC
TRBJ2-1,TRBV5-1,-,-,CASSSEERLYNEQFF,TGCGCCAGCAGCTCGGAGGAGCGTCTCTACAATGAGCAGTTCTTC
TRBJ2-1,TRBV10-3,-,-,CATGRPAYNEQFF,TGTGCCACCGGAAGACCAGCGTACAATGAGCAGTTCTTC
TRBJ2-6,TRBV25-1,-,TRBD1,CASSESVGQGLGANVLTF,TGTGCCAGCAGTGAATCAGTGGGACAGGGGCTTGGGGCCAACGTCCTGACTTTC
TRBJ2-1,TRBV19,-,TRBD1,CASSPPGQSIYNEQFF,TGTGCCAGTAGTCCCCCGGGACAGAGTATCTACAATGAGCAGTTCTTC
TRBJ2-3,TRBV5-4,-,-,CASVGGTGADTQYF,TGTGCCAGCGTCGGAGGTACGGGCGCAGATACGCAGTATTTT
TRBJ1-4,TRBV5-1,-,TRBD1,CASSSGTGREKLFF,TGCGCCAGCAGCTCCGGGACAGGGCGGGAAAAACTGTTTTTT
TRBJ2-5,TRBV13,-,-,CASSLELGQETQYF,TGTGCCAGCAGCTTAGAACTTGGGCAGGAGACCCAGTACTTC
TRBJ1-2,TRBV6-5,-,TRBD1,CASSNDRDGYTF,TGTGCCAGCAGTAATGACAGGGATGGCTACACCTTC
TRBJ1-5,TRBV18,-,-,CASSRSGEQPQHF,TGTGCCAGCTCAAGGAGTGGCGAACAGCCCCAGCATTTT
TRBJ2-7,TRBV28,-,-,CASSQPGLPSSYEQYF,TGTGCCAGCAGTCAACCGGGACTCCCGAGCTCCTACGAGCAGTACTTC
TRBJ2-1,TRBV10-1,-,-,CASSVDPRDNEQFF,TGCGCCAGCAGTGTCGATCCCAGGGACAATGAGCAGTTCTTC
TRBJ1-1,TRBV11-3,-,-,CASSLASRETEAFF,TGTGCCAGCAGCTTAGCTTCCAGGGAAACTGAAGCTTTCTTT
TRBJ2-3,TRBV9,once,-,CASSVAADTQYF,TGTGCCAGCAGCGTAGCTGCAGATACGCAGTATTTT
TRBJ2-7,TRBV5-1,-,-,CASSPSGGTYEQYF,TGCGCCAGCAGCCCCTCTGGCGGGACCTACGAGCAGTACTTC
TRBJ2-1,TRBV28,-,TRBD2,CAGSGRRPFVEQFF,TGTGCCGGTAGCGGGAGACGTCCGTTTGTTGAGCAGTTCTTC
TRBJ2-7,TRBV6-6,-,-,CASSYRRAGTEQYF,TGTGCCAGCAGTTATCGGCGGGCCGGAACCGAGCAGTACTTC
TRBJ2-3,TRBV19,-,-,CASSIRSGADTQYF,TGTGCCAGTAGTATTCGATCGGGGGCAGATACGCAGTATTTT
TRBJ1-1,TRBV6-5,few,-,CASTSPGTEAFF,TGTGCCAGCACCTCCCCCGGCACTGAAGCTTTCTTT
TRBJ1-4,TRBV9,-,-,CASSVDGGGANEKLFF,TGTGCCAGCAGCGTAGATGGGGGGGGCGCTAATGAAAAACTGTTTTTT
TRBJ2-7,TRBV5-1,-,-,CASSLEGLYEQYF,TGCGCCAGCAGCTTGGAAGGACTCTACGAGCAGTACTTC
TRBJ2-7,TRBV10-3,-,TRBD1,CAISESPGGEQYF,TGTGCCATCAGTGAGTCTCCAGGGGGCGAGCAGTACTTC
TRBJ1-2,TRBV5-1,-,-,CASTPEFHDGYTF,TGCGCCAGCACTCCGGAGTTTCACGATGGCTACACCTTC
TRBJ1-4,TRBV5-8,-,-,CASSPRWGVNEKLFF,TGTGCCAGCAGCCCCAGGTGGGGGGTTAATGAAAAACTGTTTTTT
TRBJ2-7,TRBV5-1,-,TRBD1,CASSLGTGADEQYF,TGCGCCAGCAGCTTGGGGACAGGGGCGGACGAGCAGTACTTC
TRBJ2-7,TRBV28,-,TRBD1,CASRGQGFYEQYF,TGTGCCAGCAGAGGACAGGGATTTTACGAGCAGTACTTC
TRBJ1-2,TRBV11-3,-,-,CASSSPDRQGGTF,TGTGCCAGCAGCTCCCCCGATCGACAAGGGGGCACCTTC
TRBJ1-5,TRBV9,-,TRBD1,CASSVAGGTDQPQHF,TGTGCCAGCAGCGTAGCAGGGGGAACCGACCAGCCCCAGCATTTT
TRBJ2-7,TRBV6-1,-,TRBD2,CASIRLAGAPYEQYF,TGTGCCAGCATCAGACTAGCGGGAGCGCCCTACGAGCAGTACTTC
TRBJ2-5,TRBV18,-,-,CASSPPLDGLTLGTQYF,TGTGCCAGCTCACCACCCCTTGACGGACTAACCTTGGGGACCCAGTACTTC
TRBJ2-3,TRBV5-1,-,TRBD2,CASSLASSTSGNTQYF,TGCGCCAGCAGCTTGGCCTCGTCGACTAGCGGGAATACGCAGTATTTT
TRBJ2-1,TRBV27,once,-,CASSLSSGTYNEQFF,TGTGCCAGCAGTTTATCCTCGGGAACCTACAATGAGCAGTTCTTC
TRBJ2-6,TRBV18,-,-,CANSLSEGSGANVLTF,TGTGCCAACTCACTTTCGGAGGGATCTGGGGCCAACGTCCTGACTTTC
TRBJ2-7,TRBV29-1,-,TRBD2,CSVEDLYGGRNEQYF,TGCAGCGTTGAAGATCTCTACGGCGGGAGAAACGAGCAGTACTTC
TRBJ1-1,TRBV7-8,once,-,CASTSAPDRNTEAFF,TGTGCCAGCACCTCCGCCCCCGATAGGAACACTGAAGCTTTCTTT
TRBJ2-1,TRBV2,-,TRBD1,CASMGQAGNEQFF,TGTGCCAGCATGGGACAGGCCGGAAATGAGCAGTTCTTC
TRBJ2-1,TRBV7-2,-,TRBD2,CASSSLAGAEQFF,TGTGCCAGCAGCTCCCTGGCGGGAGCTGAGCAGTTCTTC
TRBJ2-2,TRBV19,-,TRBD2,CASRGLAGVTGELFF,TGTGCCAGTAGGGGACTAGCGGGAGTCACCGGGGAGCTGTTTTTT
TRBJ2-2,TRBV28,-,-,CASTLRDTNTGELFF,TGTGCCAGCACCCTACGGGACACAAACACCGGGGAGCTGTTTTTT
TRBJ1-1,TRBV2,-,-,CASRGRVGNTEAFF,TGTGCCAGCAGGGGGAGGGTGGGGAACACTGAAGCTTTCTTT
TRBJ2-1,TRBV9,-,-,CASSATSSEQFF,TGTGCCAGCAGCGCAACTAGTTCTGAGCAGTTCTTC
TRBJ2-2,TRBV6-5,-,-,CASSLTGELFF,TGTGCCAGCAGCCTCACCGGGGAGCTGTTTTTT
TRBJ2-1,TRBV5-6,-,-,CASSLGAGDEQFF,TGTGCCAGCAGCTTGGGAGCGGGTGATGAGCAGTTCTTC
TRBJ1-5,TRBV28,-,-,CASSGGLSNQPQHF,TGTGCCAGCAGTGGTGGACTGAGCAATCAGCCCCAGCATTTT
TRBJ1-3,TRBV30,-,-,CAWRAGTGHGNTIYF,TGTGCCTGGAGAGCCGGGACGGGACATGGAAACACCATATATTTT
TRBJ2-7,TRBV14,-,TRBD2,CASSLGGAPYEQYF,TGTGCCAGCAGCCTCGGGGGGGCCCCCTACGAGCAGTACTTC
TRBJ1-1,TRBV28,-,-,CASTGEGVRAAFF,TGTGCCAGCACAGGGGAAGGGGTTAGGGCGGCTTTCTTT
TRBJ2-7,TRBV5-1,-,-,CASSHGAEQGRSSYEQYF,TGCGCCAGCAGCCATGGGGCCGAACAGGGTAGAAGCTCCTACGAGCAGTACTTC
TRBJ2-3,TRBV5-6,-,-,CASSPGTDTQYF,TGTGCCAGCAGCCCAGGAACAGATACGCAGTATTTT
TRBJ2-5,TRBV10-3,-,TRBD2,CAISERASGSMETQYF,TGTGCCATCAGTGAGCGGGCTAGCGGGAGTATGGAGACCCAGTACTTC
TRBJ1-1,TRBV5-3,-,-,CARSWSTVLNTEAFF,TGTGCCAGAAGCTGGTCGACAGTTCTGAACACTGAAGCTTTCTTT
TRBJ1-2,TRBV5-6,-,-,CASSKTWQDYGYTF,TGTGCCAGCAGCAAAACCTGGCAGGACTATGGCTACACCTTC